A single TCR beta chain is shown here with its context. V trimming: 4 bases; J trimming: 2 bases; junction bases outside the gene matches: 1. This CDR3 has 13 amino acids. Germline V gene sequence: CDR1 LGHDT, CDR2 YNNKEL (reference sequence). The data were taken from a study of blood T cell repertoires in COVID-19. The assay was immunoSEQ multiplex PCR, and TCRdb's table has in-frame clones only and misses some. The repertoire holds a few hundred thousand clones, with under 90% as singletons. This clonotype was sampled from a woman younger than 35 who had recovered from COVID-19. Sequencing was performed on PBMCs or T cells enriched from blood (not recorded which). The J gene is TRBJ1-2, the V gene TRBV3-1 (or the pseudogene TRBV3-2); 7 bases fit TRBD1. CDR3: CASSRQGNYGYTF. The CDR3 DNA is TGTGCCAGCAGCCGACAGGGAAACTATGGCTACACCTTC.